A few counts support the clone carrying this T cell receptor (beta chain). Its antigen is unidentified. CDR3 length: 16 amino acids. In germline, CDR1 is SGHVS, CDR2 FQNEAQ. Trimming took 7 bases from V and 2 from J; bases not matched to a gene: 10. TCRdb reanalysed the RT-PCR reads using MiXCR and keeps one entry per CDR3 protein. The sample carries about 170,000 distinct CDR3 sequences, more than 10% recorded once. The data derive from a study of response to subunit inactivated influenza vaccine. General study results and limits: Every seasonal influenza vaccination brings in few new T cells, the authors suggested.

The same sample was also studied in work on T cells expressing NK-cell markers. As that study records: Template switching by 5'RACE with UMIs generated the TCR beta cDNA.

The rearrangement joins TRBV7-8 to TRBJ2-1, with TRBD1 matching 8 bases. The sequence was obtained from a man in his fifties or sixties who received an inactivated influenza vaccine. Sample: CD8+ T cells sorted from PBMCs, taken about 12 days after vaccination. The CDR3 region has the DNA TGTGCCAGCAAGACAGGGGTTCCGTCGGCCTACAATGAGCAGTTCTTC. Translating gives CASKTGVPSAYNEQFF.